This T cell receptor (beta chain) was profiled in a study of cytomegalovirus exposure and HLA in healthy donors. Looking at the study overall: Genotyping of nearly 400 donors showed that roughly 80% belonged to the Caucasian-associated ancestry cluster. Study-wide findings and caveats: Prior analysis indicated that the majority of TCR beta V segments exhibited productivity approximately 87% or approximately 30% of the time.

In germline, CDR1 is GTSNPN, CDR2 SVGIG (reference sequence). CDR3 length: 16 amino acids. Trimming took 2 bases from V and 4 from J; bases not matched to a gene: 13. Note on this clone: Its specificity is unknown.

The primer mix had 60 Vbeta and 13 Jbeta primers. Assay: immunoSEQ multiplex PCR; the TCRdb copy retains only in-frame clones and omits some. The sample lists roughly 100,000 clones; more than 65% were seen once. The chain couples TRBV30 to TRBJ2-5, with 7 bases fitting TRBD1. Sequences were obtained from PBMCs. This sequence originates from a man aged 35-49 years in good health and CMV-seropositive. The CDR3, as DNA: TGTGCCTGGAGTTTTCAGACAGGGTCCACCACAGAGACCCAGTACTTC. Its translation is CAWSFQTGSTTETQYF.